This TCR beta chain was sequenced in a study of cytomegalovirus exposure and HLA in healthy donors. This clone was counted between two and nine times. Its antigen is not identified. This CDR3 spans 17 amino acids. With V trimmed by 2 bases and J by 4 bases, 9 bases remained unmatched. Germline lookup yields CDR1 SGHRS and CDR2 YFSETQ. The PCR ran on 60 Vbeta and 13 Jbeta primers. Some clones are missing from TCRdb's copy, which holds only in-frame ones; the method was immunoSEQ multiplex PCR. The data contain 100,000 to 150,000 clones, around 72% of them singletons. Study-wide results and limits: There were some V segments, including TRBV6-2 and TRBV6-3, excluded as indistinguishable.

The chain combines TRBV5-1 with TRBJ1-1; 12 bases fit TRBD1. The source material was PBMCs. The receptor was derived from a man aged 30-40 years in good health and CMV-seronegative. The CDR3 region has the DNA TGCGCCAGCAGCTTTTCGGGGACAGGGGGCTTAGGCACTGAAGCTTTCTTT. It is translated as CASSFSGTGGLGTEAFF. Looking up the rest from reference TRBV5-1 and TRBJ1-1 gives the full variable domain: KAGVTQTPRYLIKTRGQQVTLSCSPISGHRSVSWYQQTPGQGLQFLFEYFSETQRNKGNFPGRFSGRQFSNSRSEMNVSTLELGDSALYLCASSFSGTGGLGTEAFFGQGTRLTVV.